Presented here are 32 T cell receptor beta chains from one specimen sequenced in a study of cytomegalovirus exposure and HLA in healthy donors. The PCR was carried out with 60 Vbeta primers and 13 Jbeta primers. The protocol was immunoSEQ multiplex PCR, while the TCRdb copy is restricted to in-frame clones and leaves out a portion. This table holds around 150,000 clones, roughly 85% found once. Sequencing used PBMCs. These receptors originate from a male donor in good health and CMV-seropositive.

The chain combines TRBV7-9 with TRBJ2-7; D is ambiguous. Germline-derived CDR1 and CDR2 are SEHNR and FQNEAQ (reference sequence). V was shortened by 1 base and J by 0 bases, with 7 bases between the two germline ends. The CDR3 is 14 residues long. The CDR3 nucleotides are TGTGCCAGCAGCTTAGTGGCAGACTCCTACGAGCAGTACTTC. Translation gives CASSLVADSYEQYF.

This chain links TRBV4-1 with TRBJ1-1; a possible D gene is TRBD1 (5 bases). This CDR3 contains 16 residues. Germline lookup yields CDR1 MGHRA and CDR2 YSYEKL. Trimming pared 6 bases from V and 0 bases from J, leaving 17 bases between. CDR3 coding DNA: TGCGCCAGCAGGAAAATCCCCAGGGTTCTGAACACTGAAGCTTTCTTT. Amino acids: CASRKIPRVLNTEAFF.

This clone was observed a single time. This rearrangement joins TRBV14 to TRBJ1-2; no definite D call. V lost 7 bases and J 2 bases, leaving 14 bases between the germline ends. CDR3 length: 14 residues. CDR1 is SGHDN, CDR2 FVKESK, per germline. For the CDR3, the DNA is TGTGCCAGCACCCCCACGGGAGGCAACTATGGCTACACCTTC. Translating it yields CASTPTGGNYGYTF.

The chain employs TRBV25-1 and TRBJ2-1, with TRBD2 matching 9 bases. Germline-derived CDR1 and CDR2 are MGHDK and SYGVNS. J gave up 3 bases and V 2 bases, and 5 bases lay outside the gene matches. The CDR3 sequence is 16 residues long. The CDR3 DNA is TGTGCCAGCAGTGAACTGGGACTAGCTAACTACAATGAGCAGTTCTTC. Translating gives CASSELGLANYNEQFF.

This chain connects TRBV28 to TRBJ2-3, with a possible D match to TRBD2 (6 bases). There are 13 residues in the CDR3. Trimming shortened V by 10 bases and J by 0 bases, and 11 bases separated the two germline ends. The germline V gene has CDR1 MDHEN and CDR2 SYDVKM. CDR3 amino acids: CATEEGSTDTQYF. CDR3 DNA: TGTGCCACCGAGGAGGGGAGCACAGATACGCAGTATTTT.

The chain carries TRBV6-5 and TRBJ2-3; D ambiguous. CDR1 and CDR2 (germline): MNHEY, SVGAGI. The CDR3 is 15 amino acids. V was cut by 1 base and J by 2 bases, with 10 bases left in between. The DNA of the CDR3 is TGTGCCAGCAGTTACTTCGGTGAACCCACAGATACGCAGTATTTT. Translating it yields CASSYFGEPTDTQYF.

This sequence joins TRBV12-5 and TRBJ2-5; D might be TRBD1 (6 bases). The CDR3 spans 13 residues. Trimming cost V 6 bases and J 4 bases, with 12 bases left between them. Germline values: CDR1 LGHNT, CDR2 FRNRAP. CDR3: CASGPTGPETQYF. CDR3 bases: TGTGCTAGTGGCCCGACAGGCCCAGAGACCCAGTACTTC.

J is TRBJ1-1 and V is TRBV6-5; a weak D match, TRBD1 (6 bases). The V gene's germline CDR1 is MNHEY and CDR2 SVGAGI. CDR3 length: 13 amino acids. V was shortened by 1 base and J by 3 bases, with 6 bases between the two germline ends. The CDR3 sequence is CASSYYRDTEAFF. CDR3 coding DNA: TGTGCCAGCAGTTACTACAGGGACACTGAAGCTTTCTTT.

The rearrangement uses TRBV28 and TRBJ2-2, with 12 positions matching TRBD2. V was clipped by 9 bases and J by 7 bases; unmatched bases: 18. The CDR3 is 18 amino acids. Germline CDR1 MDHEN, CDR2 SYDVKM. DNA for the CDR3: TGTGCCAGTTTCGAGCTAGCGGGAGGGCCAGCAAAAAACGGGGAGCTGTTTTTT. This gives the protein CASFELAGGPAKNGELFF. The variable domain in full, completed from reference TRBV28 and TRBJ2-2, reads DVKVTQSSRYLVKRTGEKVFLECVQDMDHENMFWYRQDPGLGLRLIYFSYDVKMKEKGDIPEGYSVSREKKERFSLILESASTNQTSMYLCASFELAGGPAKNGELFFGEGSRLTVL.

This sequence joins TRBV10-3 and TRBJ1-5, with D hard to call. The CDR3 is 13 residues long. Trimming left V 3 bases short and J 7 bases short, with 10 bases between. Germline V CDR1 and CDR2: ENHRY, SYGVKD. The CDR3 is CAISDIVEQPQHF. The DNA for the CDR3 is TGTGCCATCAGTGATATAGTTGAGCAGCCCCAGCATTTT.

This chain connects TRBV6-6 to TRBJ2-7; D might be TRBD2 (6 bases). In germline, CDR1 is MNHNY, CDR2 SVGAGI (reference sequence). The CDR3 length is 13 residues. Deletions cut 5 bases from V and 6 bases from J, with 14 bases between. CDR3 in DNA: TGTGCCAGCAGTCAGATTAGCGGCGGCGAGCAGTACTTC. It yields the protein CASSQISGGEQYF.

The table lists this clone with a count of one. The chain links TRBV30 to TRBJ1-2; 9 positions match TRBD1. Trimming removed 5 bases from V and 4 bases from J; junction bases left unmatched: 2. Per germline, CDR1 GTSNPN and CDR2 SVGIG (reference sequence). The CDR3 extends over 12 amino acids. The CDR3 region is CAWGTGPYGYTF. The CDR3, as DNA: TGTGCCTGGGGGACAGGGCCCTATGGCTACACCTTC.

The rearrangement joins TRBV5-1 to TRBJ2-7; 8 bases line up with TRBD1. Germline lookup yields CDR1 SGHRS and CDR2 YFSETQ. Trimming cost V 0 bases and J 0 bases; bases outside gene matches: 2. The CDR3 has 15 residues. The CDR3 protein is CASSLGDRSSYEQYF. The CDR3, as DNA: TGCGCCAGCAGCTTGGGGGACAGGAGCTCCTACGAGCAGTACTTC.

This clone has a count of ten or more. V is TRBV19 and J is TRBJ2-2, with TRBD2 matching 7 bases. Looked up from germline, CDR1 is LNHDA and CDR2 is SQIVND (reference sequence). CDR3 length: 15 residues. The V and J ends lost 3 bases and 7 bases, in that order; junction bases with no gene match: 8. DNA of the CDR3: TGTGCCAGTAGTATCCCGCGGACGGGGGGCGGGGAGCTGTTTTTT. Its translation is CASSIPRTGGGELFF.

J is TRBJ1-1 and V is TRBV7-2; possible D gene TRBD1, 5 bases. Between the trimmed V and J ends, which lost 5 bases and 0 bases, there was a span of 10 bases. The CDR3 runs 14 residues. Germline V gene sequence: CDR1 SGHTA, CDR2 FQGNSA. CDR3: CASSRRQMNTEAFF. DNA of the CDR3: TGTGCCAGCAGCAGGAGACAGATGAACACTGAAGCTTTCTTT.

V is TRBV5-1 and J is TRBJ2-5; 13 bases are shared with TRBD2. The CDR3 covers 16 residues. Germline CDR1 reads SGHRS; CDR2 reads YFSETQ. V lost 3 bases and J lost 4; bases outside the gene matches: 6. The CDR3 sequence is CASSSVGLAGAETQYF. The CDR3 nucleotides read TGCGCCAGCAGCTCGGTAGGACTAGCGGGGGCAGAGACCCAGTACTTC.

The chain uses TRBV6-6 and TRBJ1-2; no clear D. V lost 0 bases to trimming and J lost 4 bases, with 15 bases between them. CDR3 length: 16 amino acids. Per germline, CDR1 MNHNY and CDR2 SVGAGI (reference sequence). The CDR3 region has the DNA TGTGCCAGCAGTTACTCCTCAGCGATTAGTAGCTATGGCTACACCTTC. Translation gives CASSYSSAISSYGYTF.

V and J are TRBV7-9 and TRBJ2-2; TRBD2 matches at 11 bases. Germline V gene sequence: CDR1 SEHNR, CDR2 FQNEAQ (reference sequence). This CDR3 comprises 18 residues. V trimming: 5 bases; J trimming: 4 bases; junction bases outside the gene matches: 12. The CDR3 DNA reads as TGTGCCAGCAGCCACTCCACCTTAGCGGGGGGGTTCACCGGGGAGCTGTTTTTT. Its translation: CASSHSTLAGGFTGELFF.

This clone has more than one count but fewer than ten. In DNA, the CDR3 is TGCGCCAGCAGCCGGAAGACCGACAGGGGGAAGGGCGGGGAGCTGTTTTTT. Amino acids: CASSRKTDRGKGGELFF. This sequence joins TRBV5-1 and TRBJ2-2; the match to TRBD1 covers 9 bases. Germline V gives CDR1 SGHRS, CDR2 YFSETQ. V lost 4 bases and J lost 7; bases outside the gene matches: 14. This CDR3 has 17 residues. Complete variable domain (other parts from reference TRBV5-1 and TRBJ2-2): KAGVTQTPRYLIKTRGQQVTLSCSPISGHRSVSWYQQTPGQGLQFLFEYFSETQRNKGNFPGRFSGRQFSNSRSEMNVSTLELGDSALYLCASSRKTDRGKGGELFFGEGSRLTVL.

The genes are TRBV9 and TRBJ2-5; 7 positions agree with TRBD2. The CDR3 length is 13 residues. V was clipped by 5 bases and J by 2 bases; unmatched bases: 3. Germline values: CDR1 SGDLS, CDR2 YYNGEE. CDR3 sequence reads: CASRASGQETQYF. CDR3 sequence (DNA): TGTGCCAGCAGGGCTAGCGGACAAGAGACCCAGTACTTC.

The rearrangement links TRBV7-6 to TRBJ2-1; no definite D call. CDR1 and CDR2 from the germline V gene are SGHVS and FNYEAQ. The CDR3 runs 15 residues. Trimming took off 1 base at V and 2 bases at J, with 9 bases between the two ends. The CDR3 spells CASSLELTPYNEQFF. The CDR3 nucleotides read TGTGCCAGCAGCTTAGAATTGACACCCTACAATGAGCAGTTCTTC.

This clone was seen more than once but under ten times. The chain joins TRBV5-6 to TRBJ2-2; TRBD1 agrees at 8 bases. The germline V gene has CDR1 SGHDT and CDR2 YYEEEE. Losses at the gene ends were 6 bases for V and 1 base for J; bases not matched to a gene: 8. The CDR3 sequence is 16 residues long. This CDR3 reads CASILGQVMNTGELFF. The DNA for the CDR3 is TGTGCCAGCATCCTGGGACAGGTGATGAACACCGGGGAGCTGTTTTTT.

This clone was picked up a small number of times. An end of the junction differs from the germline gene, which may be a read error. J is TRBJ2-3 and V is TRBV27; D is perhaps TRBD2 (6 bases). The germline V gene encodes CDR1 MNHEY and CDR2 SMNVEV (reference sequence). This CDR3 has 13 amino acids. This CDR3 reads CASSFYGTPGPHF. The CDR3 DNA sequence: TGTGCCAGCAGTTTTTACGGGACTCCTGGCCCTCATTTT.

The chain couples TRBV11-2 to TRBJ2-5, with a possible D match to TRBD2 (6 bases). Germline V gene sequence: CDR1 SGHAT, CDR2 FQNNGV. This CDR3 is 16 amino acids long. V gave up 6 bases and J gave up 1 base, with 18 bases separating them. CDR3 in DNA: TGTGCCAGCAGAGAACCGGGGGTCGGTTTCCAAGAGACCCAGTACTTC. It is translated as CASREPGVGFQETQYF.

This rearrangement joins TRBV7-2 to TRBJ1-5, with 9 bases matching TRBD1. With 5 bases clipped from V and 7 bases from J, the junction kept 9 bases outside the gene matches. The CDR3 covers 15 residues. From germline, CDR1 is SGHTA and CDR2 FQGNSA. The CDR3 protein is CASSTGQGGGQPQHF. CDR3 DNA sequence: TGTGCCAGCAGCACGGGACAGGGTGGCGGACAGCCCCAGCATTTT.

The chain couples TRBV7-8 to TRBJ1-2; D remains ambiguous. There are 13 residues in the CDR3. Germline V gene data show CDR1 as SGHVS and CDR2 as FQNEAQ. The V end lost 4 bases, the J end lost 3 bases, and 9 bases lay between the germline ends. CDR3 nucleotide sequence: TGTGCCAGCAGCTCCGGCGGTGACTATGGCTACACCTTC. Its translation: CASSSGGDYGYTF.

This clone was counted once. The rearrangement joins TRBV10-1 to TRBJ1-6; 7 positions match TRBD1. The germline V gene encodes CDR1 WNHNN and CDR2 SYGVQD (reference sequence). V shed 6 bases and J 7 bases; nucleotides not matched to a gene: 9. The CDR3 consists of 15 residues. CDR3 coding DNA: TGCGCCAGCAGGGGGGCCGGGACAGAAAATTCACCCCTCCACTTT. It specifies CASRGAGTENSPLHF.

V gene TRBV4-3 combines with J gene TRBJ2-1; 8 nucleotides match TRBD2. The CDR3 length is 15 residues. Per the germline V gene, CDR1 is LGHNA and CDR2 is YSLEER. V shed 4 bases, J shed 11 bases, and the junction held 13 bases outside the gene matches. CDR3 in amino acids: CASSLRPSGRLKQFF. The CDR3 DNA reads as TGCGCCAGCAGCCTGAGGCCTAGCGGGCGCCTCAAGCAGTTCTTC.

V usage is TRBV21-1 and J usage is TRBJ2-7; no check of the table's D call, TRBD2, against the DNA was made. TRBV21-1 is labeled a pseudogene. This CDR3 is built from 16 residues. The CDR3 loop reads CASSTRDSGVSYEQYF. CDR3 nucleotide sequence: TGTGCCAGCAGCACCAGGGACTCCGGGGTCTCCTACGAGCAGTACTTC.

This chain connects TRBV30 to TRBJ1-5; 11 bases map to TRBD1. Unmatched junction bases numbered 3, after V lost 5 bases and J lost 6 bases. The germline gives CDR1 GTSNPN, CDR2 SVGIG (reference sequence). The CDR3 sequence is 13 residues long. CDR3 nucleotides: TGTGCCTGGGGGGGGACAGGGGGTCAGCCCCAGCATTTT. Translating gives CAWGGTGGQPQHF.

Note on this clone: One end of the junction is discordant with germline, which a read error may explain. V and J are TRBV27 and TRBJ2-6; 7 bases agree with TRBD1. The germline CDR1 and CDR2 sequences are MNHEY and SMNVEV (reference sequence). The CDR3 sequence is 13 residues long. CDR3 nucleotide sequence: TGTGCCAGTACAGGGGCTGGGGCCAACGGCCTGACTTTC. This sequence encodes CASTGAGANGLTF.

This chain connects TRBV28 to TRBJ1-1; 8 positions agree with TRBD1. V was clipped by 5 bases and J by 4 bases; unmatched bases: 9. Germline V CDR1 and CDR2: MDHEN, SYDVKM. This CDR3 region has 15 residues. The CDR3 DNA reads TGTGCCAGCAGTACTACAGGGGGGTCGTCCACTGAAGCTTTCTTT. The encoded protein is CASSTTGGSSTEAFF. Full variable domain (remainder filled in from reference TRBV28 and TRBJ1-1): DVKVTQSSRYLVKRTGEKVFLECVQDMDHENMFWYRQDPGLGLRLIYFSYDVKMKEKGDIPEGYSVSREKKERFSLILESASTNQTSMYLCASSTTGGSSTEAFFGQGTRLTVV.